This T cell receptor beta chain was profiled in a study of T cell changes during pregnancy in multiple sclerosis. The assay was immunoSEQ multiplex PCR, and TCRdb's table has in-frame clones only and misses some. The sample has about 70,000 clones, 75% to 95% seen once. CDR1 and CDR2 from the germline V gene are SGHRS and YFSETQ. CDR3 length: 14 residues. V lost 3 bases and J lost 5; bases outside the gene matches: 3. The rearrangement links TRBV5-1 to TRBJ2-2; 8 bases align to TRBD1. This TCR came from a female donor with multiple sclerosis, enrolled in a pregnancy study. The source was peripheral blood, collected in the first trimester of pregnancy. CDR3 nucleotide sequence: TGCGCCAGCAGCTCGACAGGGGTTACCGGGGAGCTGTTTTTT. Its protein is CASSSTGVTGELFF.